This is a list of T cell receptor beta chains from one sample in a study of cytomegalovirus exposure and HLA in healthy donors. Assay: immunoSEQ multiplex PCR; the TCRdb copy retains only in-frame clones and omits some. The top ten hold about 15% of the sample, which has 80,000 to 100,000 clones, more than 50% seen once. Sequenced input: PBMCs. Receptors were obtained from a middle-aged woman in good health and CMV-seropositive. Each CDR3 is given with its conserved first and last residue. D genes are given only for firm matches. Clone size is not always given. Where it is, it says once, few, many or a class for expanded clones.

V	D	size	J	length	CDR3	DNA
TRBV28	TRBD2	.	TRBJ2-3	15	CASSLTSGILHTQYF	TGTGCCAGCAGTTTAACTAGCGGGATCCTCCATACGCAGTATTTT
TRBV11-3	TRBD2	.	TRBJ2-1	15	CASSFGLAGCNEQFF	TGTGCCAGCAGCTTCGGACTAGCGGGTTGCAATGAGCAGTTCTTC
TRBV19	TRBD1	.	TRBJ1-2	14	CASSPDRVFYGYTF	TGTGCCAGTAGTCCGGACAGGGTGTTCTATGGCTACACCTTC
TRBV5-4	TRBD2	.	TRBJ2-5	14	CASRPREGQETQYF	TGTGCCAGCAGACCCCGGGAGGGCCAAGAGACCCAGTACTTC
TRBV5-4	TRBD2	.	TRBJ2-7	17	CASSQVFSTSAKYEQYF	TGTGCCAGCAGCCAGGTATTCTCGACTAGCGCGAAGTACGAGCAGTACTTC
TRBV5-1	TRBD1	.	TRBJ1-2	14	CASSTDRGSNGYTF	TGCGCCAGCAGCACGGACAGGGGATCGAATGGCTACACCTTC
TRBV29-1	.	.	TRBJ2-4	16	CSVEGPPGGAKNIQYF	TGCAGCGTTGAAGGCCCCCCAGGGGGGGCCAAAAACATTCAGTACTTC
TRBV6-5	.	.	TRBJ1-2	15	CASSYIRSSGYGYTF	TGTGCCAGCAGTTATATTCGGTCGTCCGGCTATGGCTACACCTTC
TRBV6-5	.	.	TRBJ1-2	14	CASFPGARSYGYTF	TGTGCCAGCTTCCCGGGTGCGAGGTCCTATGGCTACACCTTC
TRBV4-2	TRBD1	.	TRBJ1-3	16	CASSQGDRVSGNTIYF	TGTGCCAGCAGCCAAGGGGACAGGGTGTCGGGAAACACCATATATTTT
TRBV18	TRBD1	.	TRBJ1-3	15	CASSPSQGVGNTIYF	TGTGCCAGCTCACCGTCACAGGGGGTCGGAAACACCATATATTTT
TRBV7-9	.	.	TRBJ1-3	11	CASSLFGNMWF	TGTGCCAGCAGCTTATTCGGTAATATGTGGTTT
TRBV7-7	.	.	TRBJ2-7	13	CASSRGLRDEQYF	TGTGCCAGCAGCCGAGGGTTAAGGGACGAGCAGTACTTC
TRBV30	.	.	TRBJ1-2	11	CAWSVASGYTF	TGTGCCTGGAGTGTGGCAAGTGGCTACACCTTC
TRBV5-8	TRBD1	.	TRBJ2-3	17	CASSPGTGDTSTDTQYF	TGTGCCAGCAGCCCCGGGACAGGGGATACTAGCACAGATACGCAGTATTTT
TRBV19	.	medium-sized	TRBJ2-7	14	CASSSRESPYEQYF	TGTGCCAGTAGTAGCCGGGAGAGTCCCTACGAGCAGTACTTC
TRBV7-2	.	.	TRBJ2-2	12	CASGGYTGELFF	TGTGCCAGCGGAGGGTACACCGGGGAGCTGTTTTTT
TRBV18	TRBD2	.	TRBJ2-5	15	CASSRGGTRQETQYF	TGTGCCAGCTCGCGCGGGGGGACACGACAAGAGACCCAGTACTTC
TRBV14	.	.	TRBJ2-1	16	CASSQAGLPTYNEQFF	TGTGCCAGCAGCCAGGCTGGACTACCAACCTACAATGAGCAGTTCTTC
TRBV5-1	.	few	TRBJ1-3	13	CASSSTVGNTIYF	TGCGCCAGCAGCTCGACAGTGGGAAACACCATATATTTT
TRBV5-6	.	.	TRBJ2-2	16	CASSHLVSENTGELFF	TGTGCCAGCAGCCACCTTGTAAGCGAGAACACCGGGGAGCTGTTTTTT
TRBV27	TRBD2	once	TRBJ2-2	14	CASTGLGGTGELFF	TGTGCCAGCACGGGACTAGGGGGCACCGGGGAGCTGTTTTTT
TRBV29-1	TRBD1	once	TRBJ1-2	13	CSVRDRSNYGYTF	TGCAGCGTTCGGGACAGGTCTAACTATGGCTACACCTTC
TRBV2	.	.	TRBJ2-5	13	CASSDYPEAAQYF	TGTGCCAGCAGTGATTACCCAGAGGCGGCCCAGTACTTC
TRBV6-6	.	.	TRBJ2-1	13	CAISGSSYNEQFF	TGTGCCATTAGTGGGAGCTCCTACAATGAGCAGTTCTTC
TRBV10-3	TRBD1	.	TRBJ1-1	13	CATRGQGDTEAFF	TGTGCCACCCGGGGACAGGGCGACACTGAAGCTTTCTTT
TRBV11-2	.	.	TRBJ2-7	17	CASSLDPWAATAYEQYF	TGTGCCAGCAGCTTAGATCCCTGGGCGGCGACAGCCTACGAGCAGTACTTC
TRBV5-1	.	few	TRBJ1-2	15	CASSFLAGHDYGYTF	TGCGCCAGCAGCTTTCTGGCAGGGCACGACTATGGCTACACCTTC
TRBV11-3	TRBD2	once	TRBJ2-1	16	CASSQSPGLADNEQFF	TGTGCCAGCAGCCAATCTCCGGGACTAGCGGACAATGAGCAGTTCTTC
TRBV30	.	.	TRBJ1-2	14	CASSPRSRRYGYTF	TGTGCCTCCTCACCCCGATCTAGGAGGTATGGCTACACCTTC
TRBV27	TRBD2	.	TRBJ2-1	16	CASSSPSGRAVNEQFF	TGTGCCAGCAGTTCCCCTAGCGGGAGGGCCGTCAATGAGCAGTTCTTC
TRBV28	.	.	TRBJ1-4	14	CASSFRVRDEKLFF	TGTGCCAGCAGTTTCAGGGTCCGCGATGAAAAACTGTTTTTT
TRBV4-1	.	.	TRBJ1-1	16	CASSQPSAGLNTEAFF	TGCGCCAGCAGCCAACCATCGGCAGGGCTGAACACTGAAGCTTTCTTT
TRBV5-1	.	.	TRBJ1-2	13	CASSLPDSLGYTF	TGCGCCAGCAGCTTACCCGACAGTTTAGGCTACACCTTC
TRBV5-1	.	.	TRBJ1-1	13	CASSLVGLSEAFF	TGCGCCAGCAGCTTGGTTGGCCTGTCTGAAGCTTTCTTT
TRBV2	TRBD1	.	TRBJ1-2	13	CASSRDSNYGYTF	TGTGCCAGCAGCAGGGACAGTAACTATGGCTACACCTTC
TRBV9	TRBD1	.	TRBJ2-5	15	CASAPGQGWLETQYF	TGTGCCAGCGCCCCGGGACAGGGTTGGTTGGAGACCCAGTACTTC
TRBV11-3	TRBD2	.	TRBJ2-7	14	CASSPSGRAYEQYF	TGTGCCAGCAGCCCTAGCGGGAGGGCCTACGAGCAGTACTTC
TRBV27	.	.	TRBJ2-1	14	CASSMGTSGSEQFF	TGTGCCAGCAGTATGGGGACATCCGGCAGTGAGCAGTTCTTC
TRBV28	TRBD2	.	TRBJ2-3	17	CASTPPVAGFSTDTQYF	TGTGCCAGCACCCCTCCCGTAGCGGGTTTTAGCACAGATACGCAGTATTTT
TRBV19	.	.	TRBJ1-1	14	CASSIVYRNTEAFF	TGTGCCAGTAGTATAGTTTACAGGAACACTGAAGCTTTCTTT
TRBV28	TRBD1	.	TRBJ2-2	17	CASSSRTGGRNTGELFF	TGTGCCAGCAGTTCTCGGACAGGGGGTCGGAACACCGGGGAGCTGTTTTTT
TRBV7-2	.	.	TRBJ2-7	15	CASSLGTHSSYEQYF	TGTGCCAGCAGCTTAGGGACACATAGCTCCTACGAGCAGTACTTC
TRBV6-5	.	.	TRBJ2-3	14	CASSRRSGPHTQYF	TGTGCCAGCAGCCGAAGATCAGGGCCCCATACGCAGTATTTT
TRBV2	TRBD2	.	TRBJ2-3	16	CASSSILAGGTDTQYF	TGTGCCAGCAGTTCAATCCTAGCGGGAGGCACAGATACGCAGTATTTT
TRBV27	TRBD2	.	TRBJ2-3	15	CASSRGPGGGDTQYF	TGTGCCAGCAGTAGAGGTCCGGGGGGTGGAGATACGCAGTATTTT
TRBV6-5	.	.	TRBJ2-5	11	CASSLTGTQYF	TGTGCCAGCAGCTTAACAGGGACCCAGTACTTC
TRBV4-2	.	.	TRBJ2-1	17	CASSQGSASDLGGEQFF	TGTGCCAGCAGCCAAGGGTCCGCTAGCGATCTTGGGGGTGAGCAGTTCTTC
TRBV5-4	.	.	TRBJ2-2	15	CASSLSLGETGELFF	TGTGCCAGCAGCTTGAGCCTAGGAGAAACCGGGGAGCTGTTTTTT
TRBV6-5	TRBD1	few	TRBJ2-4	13	CASSGGQGYIQYF	TGTGCCAGCAGTGGGGGACAGGGTTACATTCAGTACTTC
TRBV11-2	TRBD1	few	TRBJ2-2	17	CASSLNDRGANTGELFF	TGTGCCAGCAGTTTGAACGACAGGGGAGCGAACACCGGGGAGCTGTTTTTT
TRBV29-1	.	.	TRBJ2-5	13	CSGVGARSETQYF	TGCAGCGGCGTGGGGGCGCGGTCGGAGACCCAGTACTTC
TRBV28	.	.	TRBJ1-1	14	CATQFPGMHTEAFF	TGTGCCACCCAGTTTCCGGGGATGCACACTGAAGCTTTCTTT